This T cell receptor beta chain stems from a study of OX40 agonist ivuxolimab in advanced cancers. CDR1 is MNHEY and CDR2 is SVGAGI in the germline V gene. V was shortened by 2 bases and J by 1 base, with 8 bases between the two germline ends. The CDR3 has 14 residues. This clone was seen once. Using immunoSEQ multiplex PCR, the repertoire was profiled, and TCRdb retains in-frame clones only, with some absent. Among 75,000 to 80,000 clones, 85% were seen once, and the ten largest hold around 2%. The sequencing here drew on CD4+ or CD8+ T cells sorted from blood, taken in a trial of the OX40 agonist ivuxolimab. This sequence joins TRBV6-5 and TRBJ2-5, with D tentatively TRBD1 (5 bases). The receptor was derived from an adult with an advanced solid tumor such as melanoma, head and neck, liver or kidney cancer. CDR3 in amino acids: CASSYGAVQETQYF. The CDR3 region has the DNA TGTGCCAGCAGTTACGGGGCAGTCCAAGAGACCCAGTACTTC.